Listed below are T cell receptor beta chains from one sample, sequenced in a study of T cell responses to AZD1222 COVID-19 vaccine. Here immunoSEQ multiplex PCR was the method, and the copy in TCRdb shows in-frame clones only, minus some. The sample records about 180,000 clones, 90% being singletons. The sequenced sample was peripheral blood, obtained on day 0 of AZD1222 vaccination. These receptors originate from an adult in good health. CDR3s include the opening cysteine and the closing phenylalanine or tryptophan. D genes are given only for firm matches. Where a row states a size, it is once, few, many or the class of an expanded clone; other rows omit it.

CDR3 length: 16
clone size: NA
D gene: NA
V gene: TRBV2
J gene: TRBJ1-4
CDR3 DNA: TGTGCCAGCAGTGAAGATTCCGGGACAACTAATGAAAAACTGTTTTTT
CDR3 protein: CASSEDSGTTNEKLFF

CDR3 length: 12
clone size: NA
D gene: NA
V gene: TRBV28
J gene: TRBJ1-3
CDR3 DNA: TGTGCCAGCAAGGGGGTTGGAAACACCATATATTTT
CDR3 protein: CASKGVGNTIYF

CDR3 length: 16
clone size: NA
D gene: NA
V gene: TRBV27
J gene: TRBJ1-1
CDR3 DNA: TGTGCCAGCAGTTTATCGAGGCTCCCCGAGGAAACTGAAGCTTTCTTT
CDR3 protein: CASSLSRLPEETEAFF

CDR3 length: 14
clone size: NA
D gene: NA
V gene: TRBV28
J gene: TRBJ1-2
CDR3 DNA: TGTGCCAGCAATACAGGCCCGGCTAACTATGGCTACACCTTC
CDR3 protein: CASNTGPANYGYTF

CDR3 length: 15
clone size: once
D gene: TRBD1
V gene: TRBV6-2/TRBV6-3
J gene: TRBJ1-1
CDR3 DNA: TGTGCCAGCACCCCGTCCGACAGGGCGATCACTGAAGCTTTCTTT
CDR3 protein: CASTPSDRAITEAFF

CDR3 length: 13
clone size: NA
D gene: NA
V gene: TRBV19
J gene: TRBJ2-3
CDR3 DNA: TGTGCCACCTCAAGTAGGGGAACAGATACGCAGTATTTT
CDR3 protein: CATSSRGTDTQYF

CDR3 length: 15
clone size: NA
D gene: NA
V gene: TRBV19
J gene: TRBJ2-2
CDR3 DNA: TGTGCCAGTAGTATTAACAGTGGTGGGACCGGGGAGCTGTTTTTT
CDR3 protein: CASSINSGGTGELFF

CDR3 length: 14
clone size: NA
D gene: NA
V gene: TRBV3-1/TRBV3-2
J gene: TRBJ1-2
CDR3 DNA: TGTGCCAGCAGCCAAGATACAGGGACTTGGGGCTACACCTTC
CDR3 protein: CASSQDTGTWGYTF

CDR3 length: 14
clone size: NA
D gene: TRBD1
V gene: TRBV2
J gene: TRBJ1-2
CDR3 DNA: TGTGCCAGCAGGGGACAGGGAGGGGCCTATGGCTACACCTTC
CDR3 protein: CASRGQGGAYGYTF

CDR3 length: 17
clone size: NA
D gene: NA
V gene: TRBV7-3
J gene: TRBJ2-2
CDR3 DNA: TGTGCCAGCAGCTTACTTCCGGATACAAAGAACACCGGGGAGCTGTTTTTT
CDR3 protein: CASSLLPDTKNTGELFF

CDR3 length: 15
clone size: NA
D gene: TRBD1
V gene: TRBV18
J gene: TRBJ1-2
CDR3 DNA: TGTGCCAGCTCACCAAATGGGGACAGTGTTGCTGGCTACACCTTC
CDR3 protein: CASSPNGDSVAGYTF

CDR3 length: 14
clone size: once
D gene: NA
V gene: TRBV10-3
J gene: TRBJ2-7
CDR3 DNA: TGTGCCATCAGCCCGGACGGGGCGGGGTACGAGCAGTACTTC
CDR3 protein: CAISPDGAGYEQYF

CDR3 length: 15
clone size: NA
D gene: NA
V gene: TRBV28
J gene: TRBJ1-5
CDR3 DNA: TGTGCCAGCAGTTTAGGCGGGGGTTCGAATCAGCCCCAGCATTTT
CDR3 protein: CASSLGGGSNQPQHF

CDR3 length: 14
clone size: NA
D gene: TRBD2
V gene: TRBV11-1
J gene: TRBJ2-7
CDR3 DNA: TGTGCCAGCAGCTTCGGGGGGGAATATTACGAGCAGTACTTC
CDR3 protein: CASSFGGEYYEQYF

CDR3 length: 17
clone size: NA
D gene: NA
V gene: TRBV6-2/TRBV6-3
J gene: TRBJ1-5
CDR3 DNA: TGTGCCAGCAGTTACATGCACAGCACGAGGGGCAATCAGCCCCAGCATTTT
CDR3 protein: CASSYMHSTRGNQPQHF

CDR3 length: 17
clone size: once
D gene: TRBD1
V gene: TRBV4-1
J gene: TRBJ1-5
CDR3 DNA: TGCGCCAGCAGCCAAGATCCGGGACAGTCGGGCGGGCAGCCCCAGCATTTT
CDR3 protein: CASSQDPGQSGGQPQHF

CDR3 length: 10
clone size: NA
D gene: NA
V gene: TRBV30
J gene: TRBJ1-2
CDR3 DNA: TGTGCCTGGAGTGTAATCAGCTACACCTTC
CDR3 protein: CAWSVISYTF

CDR3 length: 16
clone size: NA
D gene: TRBD2
V gene: TRBV6-1
J gene: TRBJ2-4
CDR3 DNA: TGTGCCAGCAGTGAAGGACTAGCGGGGAGAGGGGACATTCAGTACTTC
CDR3 protein: CASSEGLAGRGDIQYF

CDR3 length: 14
clone size: NA
D gene: NA
V gene: TRBV4-1
J gene: TRBJ1-4
CDR3 DNA: TGCGCCAGCAGCCAACCCCTGGGACGGAGAAAACTGTTTTTT
CDR3 protein: CASSQPLGRRKLFF

CDR3 length: 14
clone size: NA
D gene: TRBD2
V gene: TRBV10-1
J gene: TRBJ2-5
CDR3 DNA: TGCGCCAGCAGTGAAGGGAGGGGTTTCGAGACCCAGTACTTC
CDR3 protein: CASSEGRGFETQYF

CDR3 length: 19
clone size: NA
D gene: NA
V gene: TRBV28
J gene: TRBJ1-5
CDR3 DNA: TGTGCCAGCAGTCCCCCGAGCAGGTCCTGGGGGTATAGCAATCAGCCCCAGCATTTT
CDR3 protein: CASSPPSRSWGYSNQPQHF

CDR3 length: 16
clone size: NA
D gene: NA
V gene: TRBV6-1
J gene: TRBJ2-7
CDR3 DNA: TGTGCCAGCAGTGAATCTCTGGGGACTGCGTCCTACGAGCAGTACTTC
CDR3 protein: CASSESLGTASYEQYF

CDR3 length: 16
clone size: NA
D gene: TRBD1
V gene: TRBV18
J gene: TRBJ2-2
CDR3 DNA: TGTGCCAGCTCACCAGGAGACAGGGTCGGAACCGGGGAGCTGTTTTTT
CDR3 protein: CASSPGDRVGTGELFF

CDR3 length: 14
clone size: NA
D gene: NA
V gene: TRBV5-1
J gene: TRBJ2-2
CDR3 DNA: TGCGCCAGCAAGTTTAGGGACGTTCCCGGGGAGCTGTTTTTT
CDR3 protein: CASKFRDVPGELFF

CDR3 length: 17
clone size: NA
D gene: TRBD2
V gene: TRBV10-2
J gene: TRBJ2-2
CDR3 DNA: TGCGCCAGCAGTGAGTCATGGCGGGGGGCTTTGACCGGGGAGCTGTTTTTT
CDR3 protein: CASSESWRGALTGELFF

CDR3 length: 13
clone size: NA
D gene: NA
V gene: TRBV12-3/TRBV12-4
J gene: TRBJ1-1
CDR3 DNA: TGTGCCAGCAGTCCTAGGGGTTACACTGAAGCTTTCTTT
CDR3 protein: CASSPRGYTEAFF

CDR3 length: 13
clone size: once
D gene: NA
V gene: TRBV7-9
J gene: TRBJ1-5
CDR3 DNA: TGTGCCAGCTCCGGAGGGCGTGTGGGGGCCCAGCATTTT
CDR3 protein: CASSGGRVGAQHF

CDR3 length: 13
clone size: once
D gene: NA
V gene: TRBV5-1
J gene: TRBJ1-2
CDR3 DNA: TGCGCCAGCAGGGAAGAACCTAACTATGGCTACACCTTC
CDR3 protein: CASREEPNYGYTF

CDR3 length: 15
clone size: NA
D gene: NA
V gene: TRBV28
J gene: TRBJ2-6
CDR3 DNA: TGTGCCAGCAGTCGCGCGGGGACTGGGGCCAACGTCCTGACTTTC
CDR3 protein: CASSRAGTGANVLTF

CDR3 length: 13
clone size: NA
D gene: TRBD1
V gene: TRBV5-4
J gene: TRBJ2-7
CDR3 DNA: TGTGCCAGCAGACGGACAGGGGAAGACGAGCAGTACTTC
CDR3 protein: CASRRTGEDEQYF

CDR3 length: 13
clone size: NA
D gene: NA
V gene: TRBV6-4
J gene: TRBJ1-5
CDR3 DNA: TGTGCCAGCGCTCAGGAGAGCAATCAGCCCCAGCATTTT
CDR3 protein: CASAQESNQPQHF

CDR3 length: 14
clone size: NA
D gene: TRBD1
V gene: TRBV11-3
J gene: TRBJ2-7
CDR3 DNA: TGTGCCAGCAGCCCTGGACAGGGGGCCTACGAGCAGTACTTC
CDR3 protein: CASSPGQGAYEQYF

CDR3 length: 16
clone size: NA
D gene: NA
V gene: TRBV27
J gene: TRBJ1-6
CDR3 DNA: TGTGCCAGCAGTTCCGCCGGACCCGAGTATAATTCACCCCTCCACTTT
CDR3 protein: CASSSAGPEYNSPLHF

CDR3 length: 11
clone size: NA
D gene: NA
V gene: TRBV20-1
J gene: TRBJ1-2
CDR3 DNA: TGCAGTGCCGAGCGCCTCCGTGGCTACACCTTC
CDR3 protein: CSAERLRGYTF

CDR3 length: 17
clone size: few
D gene: TRBD1
V gene: TRBV5-1
J gene: TRBJ1-1
CDR3 DNA: TGCGCCAGCAGCCCCGACAGGGGCGGACCACGGCGCACTGAAGCTTTCTTT
CDR3 protein: CASSPDRGGPRRTEAFF

CDR3 length: 15
clone size: NA
D gene: TRBD1
V gene: TRBV5-4
J gene: TRBJ1-3
CDR3 DNA: TGTGCCAGCAGCTTCACAGGGGACTCTGGAAACACCATATATTTT
CDR3 protein: CASSFTGDSGNTIYF

CDR3 length: 17
clone size: once
D gene: TRBD1
V gene: TRBV7-7
J gene: TRBJ2-3
CDR3 DNA: TGTGCTATTAACCGCCGGGACAGGGGGAGGAGGGCAGATACGCAGTATTTT
CDR3 protein: CAINRRDRGRRADTQYF

CDR3 length: 15
clone size: NA
D gene: TRBD2
V gene: TRBV18
J gene: TRBJ2-7
CDR3 DNA: TGTGCCAGCTCACCGGGTAGCGGGGGGACCTACGAGCAGTACTTC
CDR3 protein: CASSPGSGGTYEQYF

CDR3 length: 12
clone size: NA
D gene: NA
V gene: TRBV5-4
J gene: TRBJ1-2
CDR3 DNA: TGTGCCAGCAGCCCCGCCCCAAATGGCTACACCTTC
CDR3 protein: CASSPAPNGYTF

CDR3 length: 13
clone size: NA
D gene: NA
V gene: TRBV4-1
J gene: TRBJ1-1
CDR3 DNA: TGCGCCAGCAGTTTGGAACAGGGCATTGAAGCTTTCTTT
CDR3 protein: CASSLEQGIEAFF

CDR3 length: 12
clone size: NA
D gene: NA
V gene: TRBV3-1/TRBV3-2
J gene: TRBJ1-4
CDR3 DNA: TGTGCCAGCAGCATAAGGGACGAAAAACTGTTTTTT
CDR3 protein: CASSIRDEKLFF

CDR3 length: 16
clone size: NA
D gene: TRBD1
V gene: TRBV27
J gene: TRBJ1-2
CDR3 DNA: TGTGCCAGCAGCCCAGGGACAGGGGGGCCTAACTATGGCTACACCTTC
CDR3 protein: CASSPGTGGPNYGYTF

CDR3 length: 17
clone size: few
D gene: TRBD1
V gene: TRBV4-2
J gene: TRBJ1-2
CDR3 DNA: TGTGCCAGCAGCCAGCCTACAGGGGGTAAAGCTAACTATGGCTACACCTTC
CDR3 protein: CASSQPTGGKANYGYTF

CDR3 length: 15
clone size: NA
D gene: NA
V gene: TRBV11-1
J gene: TRBJ2-3
CDR3 DNA: TGTGCCAGCAGCCTGTTCCGGGACCGCACATATACGCAGTATTTT
CDR3 protein: CASSLFRDRTYTQYF

CDR3 length: 12
clone size: NA
D gene: NA
V gene: TRBV15
J gene: TRBJ1-5
CDR3 DNA: TGTGCCACCAGCACAATCAATCAGCCCCAGCATTTT
CDR3 protein: CATSTINQPQHF

CDR3 length: 14
clone size: NA
D gene: NA
V gene: TRBV7-3
J gene: TRBJ2-1
CDR3 DNA: TGTGCCAGCAGCTCCCGTCTAAGTTACAATGAGCAGTTCTTC
CDR3 protein: CASSSRLSYNEQFF

CDR3 length: 14
clone size: once
D gene: NA
V gene: TRBV6-5
J gene: TRBJ2-3
CDR3 DNA: TGTGCCAGCAGTTACGGCCCCAGCACAGATACGCAGTATTTT
CDR3 protein: CASSYGPSTDTQYF

CDR3 length: 15
clone size: NA
D gene: NA
V gene: TRBV6-5
J gene: TRBJ2-6
CDR3 DNA: TGTGCCAGCAGCCTACGGGGCTCTGGGGCCAACGTCCTGACTTTC
CDR3 protein: CASSLRGSGANVLTF

CDR3 length: 12
clone size: once
D gene: NA
V gene: TRBV6-5
J gene: TRBJ2-5
CDR3 DNA: TGTGCCAGCCTGGGGGGAACAGAGACCCAGTACTTC
CDR3 protein: CASLGGTETQYF

CDR3 length: 15
clone size: NA
D gene: NA
V gene: TRBV5-1
J gene: TRBJ1-3
CDR3 DNA: TGCGCCAGCAGCTTACGGGGGGAAACTGGAAACACCATATATTTT
CDR3 protein: CASSLRGETGNTIYF